The 26 T cell receptor beta chains given below trace back to one sample, sequenced in a study of T cells expressing NK-cell markers. One entry per CDR3 protein, without DNA, is what TCRdb gives after re-calling the 5' RACE reads. Its table lists about 540,000 distinct CDR3 sequences. The sequenced sample consisted of blood T cells: a sorted CD56 or NKG2C T cell subset, CD4+ or CD8+ T cells, or bulk PBMC T cells (not recorded which). These receptors were collected from a man between 18 and 35 years old in good health.

The gene calls are TRBV6-2 or TRBV6-3 and TRBJ1-5. This CDR3 region has 12 residues. CDR1 is MNHEY, CDR2 SVGEGT, per germline. The chain's CDR3 is CASSYSERPQHF.

The rearrangement uses TRBV3-1 and TRBJ1-1; TCRdb returns TRBD1, unconfirmable since there is no DNA. This CDR3 has 16 amino acids. From germline, CDR1 is LGHDT and CDR2 YNNKEL (reference sequence). This CDR3 reads CASSQPSTGGNTEAFF.

The chain recombines TRBV9 with TRBJ2-1; TCRdb gives TRBD2 as the D gene, but with no DNA this cannot be confirmed. This CDR3 comprises 19 residues. Germline loops: CDR1 SGDLS, CDR2 YYNGEE. CDR3 amino acids: CASSVEPTSGIVKRDEQFF.

The chain combines TRBV11-2 with TRBJ2-3; without DNA, the TCRdb call of TRBD1 cannot be checked. This CDR3 region has 16 residues. CDR1 is SGHAT and CDR2 is FQNNGV in the germline V gene. The CDR3 loop is CASSLALSSPPDTQYF.

This chain joins TRBV29-1 and TRBJ2-5; TCRdb's assignment of TRBD1 cannot be checked, as there is no DNA. Germline-derived CDR1 and CDR2 are SQVTM and ANQGSEA. This CDR3 is built from 15 residues. CDR3: CSVTTGTGGGETQYF.

The V and J genes are TRBV20-1 and TRBJ1-5; TCRdb reports TRBD1, a call that lacks DNA to check it against. The CDR3 contains 16 residues. Per the germline V gene, CDR1 is DFQATT and CDR2 is SNEGSKA (reference sequence). The CDR3: CSASARVGGLYQPQHF.

This chain links TRBV5-8 with TRBJ2-1; TCRdb's assignment of TRBD1 cannot be checked, as there is no DNA. The germline V gene encodes CDR1 SGHTS and CDR2 YDEGEE. CDR3 length equals 16 residues. CDR3 sequence reads: CASSLGDKMAYNEQFF.

The chain recombines TRBV19 with TRBJ2-3; the TCRdb call, TRBD1, lacks DNA for checking. This CDR3 comprises 16 residues. In germline, CDR1 is LNHDA, CDR2 SQIVND (reference sequence). CDR3 region: CASSIGPTGGTDTQYF.

The rearrangement joins TRBV7-9 to TRBJ2-1; checking the TCRdb D call of TRBD2 is not possible without DNA. Germline V gene lookup returns CDR1 SEHNR and CDR2 FQNEAQ (reference sequence). The CDR3 consists of 14 residues. The CDR3 loop is CASSPSTGPGEQFF.

This chain joins TRBV19 and TRBJ1-5; TCRdb proposes TRBD1, but this gene call is untestable without DNA. This CDR3 region has 17 residues. CDR1 and CDR2 from the germline V gene are LNHDA and SQIVND (reference sequence). CDR3 sequence: CASSIPGQQYSNQPQHF.

The chain uses TRBV14 and TRBJ1-4; TCRdb picks TRBD1, but there is no DNA to check that call. The germline gives CDR1 SGHDN, CDR2 FVKESK. The CDR3 runs to 16 residues. CDR3 amino acids: CASSQVQGATNEKLFF. The variable domain in full, with the rest retrieved from reference TRBV14 and TRBJ1-4, is EAGVTQFPSHSVIEKGQTVTLRCDPISGHDNLYWYRRVMGKEIKFLLHFVKESKQDESGMPNNRFLAERTGGTYSTLKVQPAELEDSGVYFCASSQVQGATNEKLFFGSGTQLSVL.

This sequence joins TRBV19 and TRBJ2-5; without DNA, the TCRdb call of TRBD1 cannot be checked. There are 15 residues in the CDR3. The germline V gene has CDR1 LNHDA and CDR2 SQIVND (reference sequence). CDR3 region: CASSPGPAGQETQYF.

The J gene is TRBJ2-3, the V gene TRBV29-1; TCRdb indicates TRBD1, and absent DNA this call remains unverified. The CDR3 is made up of 14 amino acids. CDR1 and CDR2 from the germline V gene are SQVTM and ANQGSEA. CDR3 in amino acids: CSVVYGQITDTQYF.

The chain couples TRBV12-3 or TRBV12-4 to TRBJ2-1; TCRdb proposes TRBD2, but this gene call is untestable without DNA. This CDR3 has 15 residues. This chain's CDR3 is CASSRPGLINYEQFF.

This sequence joins TRBV7-2 and TRBJ2-4; TCRdb's D gene call, TRBD1, goes unchecked for lack of DNA. The CDR3 is 15 amino acids. Germline V gene data show CDR1 as SGHTA and CDR2 as FQGNSA. The CDR3 protein is CASSGTSGEGNIQYF.

The chain links TRBV30 to TRBJ2-7; TCRdb returns TRBD2, unconfirmable since there is no DNA. The CDR3 length is 11 residues. The germline gives CDR1 GTSNPN, CDR2 SVGIG (reference sequence). CDR3 region: CAWSLRDEQYF.

This chain links TRBV5-1 with TRBJ2-3. The CDR3 extends over 14 amino acids. CDR1 is SGHRS and CDR2 is YFSETQ in the germline V gene. This CDR3 is CASSLVQVADTQYF.

The J gene is TRBJ2-3, the V gene TRBV20-1; TCRdb's assignment of TRBD1 cannot be checked, as there is no DNA. The CDR3 is made up of 13 amino acids. The germline V gene has CDR1 DFQATT and CDR2 SNEGSKA (reference sequence). CDR3 protein: CATRDPKTDTQYF.

The J gene is TRBJ2-3, the V gene TRBV7-9; TCRdb's D call, TRBD2, is unchecked because there is no DNA. The CDR3 consists of 16 residues. Germline V lookup: CDR1 SEHNR, CDR2 FQNEAQ (reference sequence). The CDR3: CASSLGDYGSTDTQYF.

The genes are TRBV5-1 and TRBJ2-3; TCRdb indicates TRBD2, and absent DNA this call remains unverified. From germline, CDR1 is SGHRS and CDR2 YFSETQ. The CDR3 has 14 residues. The CDR3 region is CASSGGDSGGTQYF.

J is TRBJ1-6 and V is TRBV5-5; TCRdb's D call of TRBD1 is untestable without DNA. Looked up from germline, CDR1 is SGHKS and CDR2 is YYEKEE (reference sequence). The CDR3 runs 16 residues. The CDR3 reads CASSLFPDGSSSPLHF.

The chain links TRBV19 to TRBJ2-7; the D gene TCRdb calls, TRBD2, cannot be checked with no DNA. This CDR3 contains 13 residues. Germline V CDR1 and CDR2: LNHDA, SQIVND (reference sequence). CDR3 sequence: CASSILLEREQYF.

The rearrangement links TRBV3-1 to TRBJ2-2. CDR1 and CDR2 from the germline V gene are LGHDT and YNNKEL (reference sequence). The CDR3 is made up of 17 amino acids. The CDR3 region is CASSQTWTSWRTGELFF. Looking up the rest from reference TRBV3-1 and TRBJ2-2 gives the full variable domain: DTAVSQTPKYLVTQMGNDKSIKCEQNLGHDTMYWYKQDSKKFLKIMFSYNNKELIINETVPNRFSPKSPDKAHLNLHINSLELGDSAVYFCASSQTWTSWRTGELFFGEGSRLTVL.

The chain joins TRBV20-1 to TRBJ2-1; with no DNA, the TCRdb D assignment of TRBD2 cannot be verified. Germline V gives CDR1 DFQATT, CDR2 SNEGSKA (reference sequence). The CDR3 is 15 residues long. CDR3 residues: CSARFGPSSYNEQFF.

This chain joins TRBV29-1 and TRBJ2-3; checking the TCRdb D call of TRBD2 is not possible without DNA. Germline values: CDR1 SQVTM, CDR2 ANQGSEA. The CDR3 length is 11 residues. The CDR3 reads CSARTADTQYF.

The chain combines TRBV4-2 with TRBJ1-6. Germline assignment: CDR1 LGHNA and CDR2 YNFKEQ. The length of the CDR3 is 17 residues. The CDR3 sequence: CASSQDQRLGSNSPLHF.